In its sample, the clone carrying this TCR beta chain was seen many times. Its target is not known. With 5 bases clipped from V and 1 base from J, the junction kept 7 bases outside the gene matches. Germline V gene lookup returns CDR1 SQVTM and CDR2 ANQGSEA. This CDR3 has 15 residues. This sample's time point: newly diagnosed GD, antithyroid drugs for less than 3 months. PBMC-derived RNA was used for the TCR library. The entry originates in a study of regulatory T cells in long-lasting Graves disease. The authors built TCR beta libraries using iRepertoire HTBI primers and Arm-PCR of CDR3 regions. Authors' data handling: Taken together, the samples had 62 TRBV and more than 12 TRBJ segments identified. TCRdb reprocessed the multiplex PCR reads with MiXCR, giving one entry per CDR3 protein. The V and J calls reflect TCRdb's pipeline rather than the authors' work. The sample yields hundreds of thousands of distinct CDR3 sequences, over 15% seen once.

General study findings and limits: Clonotypes that were public and shared totalled approximately 2,800 in persistent patients versus about 1,000 in new patients.

Another study also made use of these data, one on T cells in Graves' hyperthyroidism and ophthalmopathy. That study adds: A median approximately 6.5 months before onset, the model predicted ophthalmopathy.

J is TRBJ2-5 and V is TRBV29-1; 10 bases are shared with TRBD1. The clonotype comes from a middle-aged man with Graves disease. Sequencing was performed on peripheral blood mononuclear cells (PBMCs), taken at new diagnosis, from a patient treated with antithyroid drugs. CDR3 sequence (DNA): TGCAGCGTTACCGGACAGGGGGGGGTCCAAGAGACCCAGTACTTC. This sequence encodes CSVTGQGGVQETQYF.